The 6 T cell receptor beta chains given below trace back to one sample, sequenced in a study of OX40 agonist ivuxolimab in advanced cancers. The repertoire was sequenced with immunoSEQ multiplex PCR; TCRdb's copy has only in-frame clones and lacks some. This table has tens of thousands of clones, around 94% appearing once. The source material was CD4+ or CD8+ T cells sorted from blood, sampled in a trial of the OX40 agonist ivuxolimab. These receptors were taken from an adult with an advanced solid tumor such as melanoma, head and neck, liver or kidney cancer.

This clone was observed a few times. This chain joins TRBV10-1 and TRBJ1-5; no clear D gene. This CDR3 region has 12 residues. Per the germline V gene, CDR1 is WNHNN and CDR2 is SYGVQD (reference sequence). V lost 2 bases, J lost 3 bases, and 2 bases lay in between. CDR3: CASSEPNQPQHF. CDR3 in DNA: TGCGCCAGCAGTGAGCCCAATCAGCCCCAGCATTTT.

CDR3: CASSEEYEGTSGYTF. CDR3 in DNA: TGTGCCAGCAGTGAAGAATACGAAGGGACCAGTGGCTACACCTTC. The chain recombines TRBV25-1 with TRBJ1-2; perhaps TRBD1 as D (5 bases). The germline V gene encodes CDR1 MGHDK and CDR2 SYGVNS. This CDR3 has 15 amino acids. The germline V and J ends were trimmed by 2 bases and 7 bases, with 17 bases remaining between them.

The chain uses TRBV10-2 and TRBJ2-7; TRBD2 matches at 14 bases. This CDR3 is 16 amino acids long. Trimming removed 2 bases from V and 6 bases from J; junction bases left unmatched: 6. CDR1 WSHSY and CDR2 SAAADI come from the germline V gene. The CDR3 DNA reads TGCGCCAGCAGTGAGGGGGGACTAGCGGGAGACGGCGAGCAGTACTTC. Translated, it gives CASSEGGLAGDGEQYF.

The J gene is TRBJ2-3, the V gene TRBV10-3, with D tentatively TRBD1 (5 bases). The V and J ends lost 3 bases and 2 bases respectively, with 9 bases between them. The CDR3 runs 14 residues. Germline values: CDR1 ENHRY, CDR2 SYGVKD. CDR3 sequence reads: CAISDKDNTDTQYF. As DNA, the CDR3 is TGTGCCATCAGTGATAAGGACAACACAGATACGCAGTATTTT.

The chain recombines TRBV15 with TRBJ2-7; D perhaps matches TRBD1 (5 bases). CDR1 and CDR2 (germline): LNHNV, YYDKDF (reference sequence). The germline V and J ends were trimmed by 1 base and 5 bases, with 9 bases remaining between them. This CDR3 contains 13 residues. The CDR3 DNA is TGTGCCACCAGCAGAGTCCCAGGGAACGAGCAGTACTTC. Translating gives CATSRVPGNEQYF.

The rearrangement joins TRBV7-9 to TRBJ1-2, with D unresolved. The CDR3 length is 17 residues. The V and J ends lost 5 bases and 0 bases respectively, with 19 bases between them. Germline V gene sequence: CDR1 SEHNR, CDR2 FQNEAQ (reference sequence). The CDR3, as DNA: TGTGCCAGCAGCAGTATCGCGGTAGGCGGAACTAACTATGGCTACACCTTC. This codes for CASSSIAVGGTNYGYTF.